Listed below are T cell receptor beta chains from one sample, sequenced in a study of shared clonotypes between healthy human individuals. The assay was immunoSEQ multiplex PCR, and TCRdb's table has in-frame clones only and misses some. The sample lists roughly 640,000 clones, roughly 70% occurring once. Sequencing was performed on memory CD4+ T cells sorted from blood. These receptors all stem from a woman aged 25 to 39 in good health. Each CDR3 is given with its conserved first and last residue. The order of the fields is clone size, V gene, J gene, D gene, CDR3 protein, CDR3 DNA. The D gene is left open where the match is weak. Clone sizes are given selectively: once, few, many, or a class where the clone is expanded.

.	TRBV27	TRBJ2-7	.	CASSFRLVSHYEQYF	TGTGCCAGCAGTTTTAGACTAGTAAGTCACTACGAGCAGTACTTC
.	TRBV4-1	TRBJ2-1	.	CASSQDRTGEEFF	TGCGCCAGCAGCCAAGATCGGACGGGAGAAGAGTTCTTC
.	TRBV6-5	TRBJ1-1	.	CASRTDGGEAEAFF	TGTGCCAGCAGAACGGACGGGGGGGAGGCTGAAGCTTTCTTT
.	TRBV19	TRBJ1-2	TRBD1	CASSRGQGAGGYTF	TGTGCCAGTAGTCGCGGACAGGGGGCAGGGGGCTACACCTTC
few	TRBV19	TRBJ1-1	.	CASSIDPGRVNTEAFF	TGTGCCAGTAGTATAGACCCGGGACGGGTGAACACTGAAGCTTTCTTT
.	TRBV19	TRBJ2-5	.	CASSPSRRNPYQETQYF	TGTGCCAGTAGCCCAAGTAGGCGAAACCCGTACCAAGAGACCCAGTACTTC
few	TRBV7-9	TRBJ2-1	TRBD2	CASSLVSLAGVRAYNEQFF	TGTGCCAGCAGCTTAGTGTCCCTAGCGGGAGTAAGAGCCTACAATGAGCAGTTCTTC
.	TRBV28	TRBJ2-7	TRBD2	CASSSSGTSGYEQYF	TGTGCCAGCAGTTCCTCCGGGACTAGCGGCTACGAGCAGTACTTC
.	TRBV5-4	TRBJ1-2	TRBD1	CASSFPGQRTNGYTF	TGTGCCAGCAGCTTTCCGGGACAGAGGACAAATGGCTACACCTTC
.	TRBV28	TRBJ2-1	TRBD2	CASSFRTSGRSFSYNEQFF	TGTGCCAGCAGTTTCCGCACTAGCGGGAGGAGTTTTAGCTACAATGAGCAGTTCTTC
few	TRBV7-2	TRBJ2-5	TRBD2	CASSLSASGEWETQYF	TGTGCCAGCAGCTTAAGTGCTAGCGGGGAATGGGAGACCCAGTACTTC
.	TRBV6-1	TRBJ1-5	.	CAGGRSTSNQPQHF	TGTGCCGGGGGCAGGTCAACGAGCAATCAGCCCCAGCATTTT
.	TRBV6-1	TRBJ1-2	.	CANRDRMVGYTF	TGTGCCAACAGAGACAGGATGGTTGGCTACACCTTC
.	TRBV28	TRBJ2-2	.	CASAQWTKNTGELFF	TGTGCCAGCGCCCAGTGGACTAAGAACACCGGGGAGCTGTTTTTT
.	TRBV7-2	TRBJ1-5	.	CASSFGRFSNQPQHF	TGTGCCAGCAGCTTCGGTCGGTTTAGCAATCAGCCCCAGCATTTT
.	TRBV18	TRBJ2-4	.	CASSPPDGTNIQYF	TGTGCCAGCTCACCACCGGATGGGACAAACATTCAGTACTTC
.	TRBV18	TRBJ1-5	TRBD1	CASSPGTGLQPQHF	TGTGCCAGCTCACCGGGGACAGGGTTGCAGCCCCAGCATTTT
once	TRBV18	TRBJ2-3	TRBD2	CASSPGTSGSTDTQYF	TGTGCCAGCTCACCAGGGACTAGCGGGAGCACAGATACGCAGTATTTT
.	TRBV4-1	TRBJ1-2	TRBD1	CASSLATGDYYGYTF	TGCGCCAGCAGCCTAGCGACAGGGGACTACTATGGCTACACCTTC
.	TRBV28	TRBJ2-5	.	CASSQGGEETQYF	TGTGCCAGCAGCCAAGGAGGGGAAGAGACCCAGTACTTC
.	TRBV5-1	TRBJ2-7	.	CASFPGTQTYEQYF	TGCGCCAGCTTTCCCGGGACTCAGACCTACGAGCAGTACTTC
.	TRBV7-9	TRBJ1-1	.	CASSQQGTGNTEAFF	TGTGCCAGCAGCCAGCAGGGAACAGGGAACACTGAAGCTTTCTTT
.	TRBV11-2	TRBJ2-2	TRBD2	CASSTPLSPGGTGELFF	TGTGCCAGCAGCACACCCCTCTCCCCGGGAGGCACCGGGGAGCTGTTTTTT
.	TRBV6-6	TRBJ2-7	TRBD1	CASSAPGQGAYEQYF	TGTGCCAGCAGTGCCCCGGGACAGGGTGCCTACGAGCAGTACTTC
once	TRBV13	TRBJ2-2	TRBD2	CASSLGGLAANTGELFF	TGTGCCAGCAGCTTAGGCGGGCTAGCGGCTAACACCGGGGAGCTGTTTTTT
.	TRBV5-4	TRBJ2-1	.	CASSLASRQNEQFF	TGTGCCAGCAGCTTGGCCTCCCGTCAGAATGAGCAGTTCTTC
once	TRBV29-1	TRBJ1-4	TRBD1	CSVARDRGEKLFF	TGCAGCGTTGCCCGGGACAGGGGTGAAAAACTGTTTTTT
.	TRBV28	TRBJ2-2	.	CASSFRGTKSTGELFF	TGTGCCAGCAGTTTTAGGGGGACAAAAAGCACCGGGGAGCTGTTTTTT
few	TRBV2	TRBJ2-5	.	CASSASLGGRETQYF	TGTGCCAGCAGTGCGTCCTTGGGGGGCCGGGAGACCCAGTACTTC
.	TRBV27	TRBJ1-1	TRBD1	CASRRDRTGGAFF	TGTGCCAGCCGCCGTGATCGGACAGGGGGGGCTTTCTTT
.	TRBV28	TRBJ1-4	.	CASSSTGETNEKLFF	TGTGCCAGCAGTTCTACCGGCGAAACTAATGAAAAACTGTTTTTT